These 27 T cell receptor beta chains originate from one sample sequenced in a study of blood T cell repertoires in COVID-19 (dated by TCRdb to 2018 to 2020). Preparation of the library involved the immunoSEQ multiplex PCR assay. What TCRdb holds here is the immuneACCESS table cut down to in-frame rearrangements. Part of the clones is not present; checked against another copy, under half of the missing clones reflect an unresolved V gene, and the others are unexplained. For this sample there are 250,000 to 350,000 clones; about 83% appear just once. The ten largest clones represent about 1.2% of the sample. Sequenced sample: peripheral blood. The source of these receptors is a woman aged 50 to 60 with acute or convalescent COVID-19.

The J gene is TRBJ2-3, the V gene TRBV29-1, with 8 positions matching TRBD2. From germline, CDR1 is SQVTM and CDR2 ANQGSEA. The trim removed 1 base at V and 0 bases at J, leaving 3 bases unmatched. The CDR3 totals 15 residues. The CDR3 nucleotides read TGCAGCGTTGAAGGGCGGGGGGCCAGCACAGATACGCAGTATTTT. Translating it yields CSVEGRGASTDTQYF.

Points on this clone: The identical CDR3 is also encoded by other nucleotide sequences in the sample. V is TRBV6-2 or TRBV6-3 and J is TRBJ1-2; D is uncertain. Germline V gene sequence: CDR1 MNHEY, CDR2 SVGEGT. CDR3 length: 12 residues. V dropped 6 bases and J dropped 4 bases, with 9 bases sitting between them. The CDR3 bases are TGTGCCAGCAGCCGCGGGTCCTATGGCTACACCTTC. Its protein is CASSRGSYGYTF.

A single count supports this clone. The V call is TRBV19, the J call TRBJ1-3; 7 bases match TRBD1. This CDR3 has 14 amino acids. Looked up from germline, CDR1 is LNHDA and CDR2 is SQIVND (reference sequence). V gave up 6 bases and J gave up 2 bases; unmatched junction bases: 4. The CDR3 sequence: CASSGDRAGNTIYF. CDR3 coding DNA: TGTGCCAGTAGCGGTGACAGGGCTGGAAACACCATATATTTT.

The sample holds a few counts of this clone. This chain links TRBV27 with TRBJ2-7, with TRBD2 matching over 13 bases. The V gene's germline CDR1 is MNHEY and CDR2 SMNVEV (reference sequence). The CDR3 sequence is 16 residues long. J was trimmed by 2 bases and V by 5 bases; bases with no gene match: 6. CDR3 in amino acids: CASSPRLAGGTYEQYV. CDR3 bases: TGTGCCAGCAGTCCCCGACTAGCGGGGGGTACCTACGAGCAGTACGTC.

This chain joins TRBV3-1 (or the pseudogene TRBV3-2) and TRBJ1-2, with TRBD1 matching 10 bases. The CDR3 sequence is 14 residues long. From germline, CDR1 is LGHDT and CDR2 YNNKEL (reference sequence). The V segment lost 5 bases and the J segment 5 bases; nucleotides outside the gene matches: 5. CDR3 DNA sequence: TGTGCCAGCAGCAACCAGGGACAGGGGTATGGCTACACCTTC. Its protein is CASSNQGQGYGYTF.

This chain connects TRBV7-2 to TRBJ1-2; D ambiguous. This CDR3 is built from 14 residues. Germline values: CDR1 SGHTA, CDR2 FQGNSA. Trimming pared 0 bases from V and 8 bases from J, leaving 13 bases between. CDR3: CASSLAGANRGYTF. CDR3 bases: TGTGCCAGCAGCTTAGCAGGTGCCAACAGAGGCTACACCTTC.

This clone has more than one count but fewer than ten. The rearrangement uses TRBV4-1 and TRBJ1-5; D gene ambiguous. The CDR3 contains 18 residues. The germline V gene has CDR1 MGHRA and CDR2 YSYEKL. Trimming took 5 bases from V and 5 from J, leaving 25 bases between them. The DNA of the CDR3 is TGCGCCAGCAGCTTCATGGCGGGGAAAGGATGGGATGATCAGCCCCAGCATTTT. Its translation: CASSFMAGKGWDDQPQHF.

The V call is TRBV7-6, the J call TRBJ1-3; no definite D call. The CDR3 runs to 16 residues. Trimming took off 1 base at V and 0 bases at J, with 10 bases between the two ends. Germline CDR1 SGHVS, CDR2 FNYEAQ. The CDR3 spells CASSLGGSYSGNTIYF. CDR3 nucleotide sequence: TGTGCCAGCAGCTTAGGCGGTTCTTACTCTGGAAACACCATATATTTT.

The chain links TRBV30 to TRBJ1-4; D is possibly TRBD1 (5 bases). The germline V and J ends were trimmed by 1 base and 0 bases, with 6 bases remaining between them. Looked up from germline, CDR1 is GTSNPN and CDR2 is SVGIG (reference sequence). The CDR3 is made up of 14 amino acids. The chain's CDR3 is CAWSAGTTNEKLFF. Written as DNA, the CDR3 is TGTGCCTGGAGTGCAGGGACAACTAATGAAAAACTGTTTTTT.

The chain employs TRBV28 and TRBJ1-1, with a weak D call TRBD1 (5 bases). Germline-derived CDR1 and CDR2 are MDHEN and SYDVKM. The CDR3 has 13 amino acids. V lost 4 bases and J 4 bases, leaving 10 bases between the germline ends. The CDR3 DNA reads TGTGCCAGCAGTTGGGGGGGTGGCACTGAAGCTTTCTTT. This encodes CASSWGGGTEAFF. The full variable domain, completed using reference TRBV28 and TRBJ1-1, is DVKVTQSSRYLVKRTGEKVFLECVQDMDHENMFWYRQDPGLGLRLIYFSYDVKMKEKGDIPEGYSVSREKKERFSLILESASTNQTSMYLCASSWGGGTEAFFGQGTRLTVV.

The chain links TRBV7-9 to TRBJ2-1; the match to TRBD2 covers 10 bases. CDR1 and CDR2 from the germline V gene are SEHNR and FQNEAQ (reference sequence). Trimming at V came to 3 bases and at J to 1 base, leaving 3 bases not matched to a gene. The CDR3 runs to 16 residues. This chain's CDR3 is CASSFLLAGSYNEQFF. CDR3 DNA: TGTGCCAGCAGCTTCCTACTAGCGGGGTCCTACAATGAGCAGTTCTTC.

The V gene is TRBV2, the J gene TRBJ2-1; maybe TRBD2 (5 bases). The germline V and J ends were trimmed by 6 bases and 8 bases, with 23 bases remaining between them. CDR1 is SNHLY, CDR2 FYNNEI, per germline. The CDR3 has 16 residues. The CDR3 loop is CASSRWVGAPKDEQFF. CDR3 DNA sequence: TGTGCCAGCAGCCGTTGGGTGGGAGCGCCGAAGGATGAGCAGTTCTTC.

This clone was observed a handful of times. Other DNA sequences in this specimen translate into the identical CDR3. This chain links TRBV27 with TRBJ1-5, with TRBD1 matching 7 bases. This CDR3 is built from 14 residues. Looked up from germline, CDR1 is MNHEY and CDR2 is SMNVEV (reference sequence). The ends lost 2 bases at V and 2 bases at J; junction bases unmatched: 0. CDR3 in DNA: TGTGCCAGCAGTTTAGGGACAGGCAATCAGCCCCAGCATTTT. Its protein product is CASSLGTGNQPQHF.

The chain carries TRBV19 and TRBJ2-7; 9 bases line up with TRBD2. The J segment lost 0 bases and the V segment lost 6 bases, leaving 3 bases of the junction unmatched. The CDR3 is made up of 14 amino acids. Germline V CDR1 and CDR2: LNHDA, SQIVND (reference sequence). CDR3 region: CASSRSGSSYEQYF. The CDR3 bases are TGTGCCAGTAGCCGTAGCGGGAGCTCCTACGAGCAGTACTTC.

This rearrangement joins TRBV6-2 or TRBV6-3 to TRBJ2-1; 7 positions match TRBD1. With 5 bases clipped from V and 2 bases from J, the junction kept 6 bases outside the gene matches. This CDR3 region has 15 residues. The germline gives CDR1 MNHEY, CDR2 SVGEGT. This chain's CDR3 is CASSPRTGAYNEQFF. CDR3 sequence (DNA): TGTGCCAGCAGTCCCCGTACAGGGGCCTACAATGAGCAGTTCTTC.

This chain connects TRBV28 to TRBJ1-5, with D unresolved. Germline values: CDR1 MDHEN, CDR2 SYDVKM. This CDR3 has 15 residues. Deletions cut 5 bases from V and 8 bases from J, with 19 bases between. The CDR3, as DNA: TGTGCCAGCAGTCCCGGCGGGCGATTGGAAGAGCCCCAGCATTTT. This translates into CASSPGGRLEEPQHF.

The table lists this clone with a count of one. As DNA, the CDR3 is TGTGCCAGCAGCTGGGGGGAATCCTACGAGCAGTACTTC. It yields the protein CASSWGESYEQYF. The chain combines TRBV7-2 with TRBJ2-7; D is perhaps TRBD2 (6 bases). The length of the CDR3 is 13 residues. Trimming removed 4 bases at V and 1 base at J, with 8 bases between. Germline CDR1 is SGHTA and CDR2 is FQGNSA.

The chain recombines TRBV5-6 with TRBJ2-2, with D possibly TRBD1 on 5 matching bases. Per germline, CDR1 SGHDT and CDR2 YYEEEE. CDR3 length: 15 residues. V was trimmed by 4 bases and J by 5 bases, leaving 15 bases between them. The CDR3 loop is CASSPLARDTGELFF. CDR3 nucleotide sequence: TGTGCCAGCAGCCCACTCGCCAGGGATACCGGGGAGCTGTTTTTT.

The chain links TRBV10-1 to TRBJ1-1; D possibly corresponds to TRBD1 (5 bases). CDR1 WNHNN and CDR2 SYGVQD come from the germline V gene (reference sequence). Trimming cost V 2 bases and J 6 bases, with 10 bases left between them. The CDR3 has 13 amino acids. In DNA, the CDR3 is TGCGCCAGCAGTGAGCGGGGGTTGGCTGAAGCTTTCTTT. Residues: CASSERGLAEAFF.

The gene calls are TRBV4-1 and TRBJ1-2; D remains ambiguous. This CDR3 region has 16 residues. Germline assignment: CDR1 MGHRA and CDR2 YSYEKL. Trimming cost V 0 bases and J 5 bases, with 16 bases left between them. The CDR3 nucleotides read TGCGCCAGCAGCCAAGAGATGAGGTACACGAATTATGGCTACACCTTC. It yields the protein CASSQEMRYTNYGYTF.

The CDR3 region is CASSFGTGDREENTEAFF. The CDR3 DNA reads TGTGCCAGCAGCTTTGGGACAGGGGATAGGGAAGAGAACACTGAAGCTTTCTTT. This chain uses TRBV9 with TRBJ1-1; 10 bases are a match to TRBD1. CDR3 size: 18 residues. V trimming: 4 bases; J trimming: 1 base; junction bases outside the gene matches: 13. Germline V gene data show CDR1 as SGDLS and CDR2 as YYNGEE.

The chain links TRBV7-2 to TRBJ1-5; D is unresolved. V was clipped by 5 bases and J by 5 bases, with 16 bases between them. Germline V gene lookup returns CDR1 SGHTA and CDR2 FQGNSA. This CDR3 has 15 amino acids. CDR3 residues: CASSPYTGNHQPQHF. The CDR3 nucleotides read TGTGCCAGCAGCCCCTACACGGGGAATCATCAGCCCCAGCATTTT.

This clone was seen a handful of times. The chain has TRBV7-2 and TRBJ2-1, with TRBD2 identical over 11 bases. V lost 3 bases and J lost 8; bases outside the gene matches: 6. This CDR3 comprises 15 residues. Germline CDR1 SGHTA, CDR2 FQGNSA. The CDR3 nucleotides are TGTGCCAGCAGCTTCACTAGCGGGAGTGGCTATGAGCAGTTCTTC. This encodes CASSFTSGSGYEQFF.

The chain recombines TRBV27 with TRBJ1-1; TRBD1 might be the D (6 bases). Germline-derived CDR1 and CDR2 are MNHEY and SMNVEV (reference sequence). This CDR3 has 14 residues. V was trimmed by 7 bases and J by 1 base, leaving 13 bases between them. CDR3 amino acids: CASTEARGNTEAFF. The CDR3, as DNA: TGTGCCAGCACCGAGGCCAGGGGGAACACTGAAGCTTTCTTT.

The gene calls are TRBV10-3 and TRBJ2-2; D not certain. CDR3 length equals 15 residues. Per germline, CDR1 ENHRY and CDR2 SYGVKD. V was pared by 0 bases and J by 1 base, with 6 bases between. Here the CDR3 DNA reads TGTGCCATCAGTGAGTCGTATCGGAACACCGGGGAGCTGTTTTTT. It codes for CAISESYRNTGELFF.

This chain joins TRBV5-4 and TRBJ1-2, with a weak D call TRBD1 (6 bases). Trimming removed 4 bases at V and 4 bases at J, with 14 bases between. Germline V lookup: CDR1 SGHNT, CDR2 YYREEE (reference sequence). The CDR3 is 14 residues long. DNA of the CDR3: TGTGCCAGCAGCCTAGGGCGGGGGGCCTATGGCTACACCTTC. Protein: CASSLGRGAYGYTF.

This clone was counted once. The chain joins TRBV7-9 to TRBJ1-1; D is unclear. The CDR3 is made up of 15 amino acids. Germline CDR1 and CDR2: SEHNR and FQNEAQ (reference sequence). Trimming removed 1 base from V and 4 bases from J, with 13 bases in between. Here the CDR3 reads CASSLVGVSGTEAFF. The CDR3 coding sequence is TGTGCCAGCAGCTTAGTCGGGGTTAGTGGCACTGAAGCTTTCTTT.